This section outlines one T cell receptor beta chain sequence together with its context. Its specificity is not known. Germline V gene sequence: CDR1 SGHDT, CDR2 YYEEEE. The CDR3 sequence is 15 residues long. V was pared by 3 bases and J by 3 bases, with 7 bases of the junction left unmatched. Assay used: immunoSEQ multiplex PCR; TCRdb lists only in-frame clones, some missing. The profile shows 190,000 or so clones, approximately 60% of them singletons. This record belongs to a study of shared clonotypes between healthy human individuals. Regarding the study as a whole: Naive subsets generally exceeded memory subsets in estimated richness. Rarefaction showed sorted-subset sequencing was incomplete despite large depth.

The receptor comes from a man aged 25-45 years in good health. Sequencing was carried out using memory CD4+ T cells sorted from blood. Subset here: CD45RA-negative fraction. The chain carries TRBV5-6 and TRBJ1-1, with 8 bases fitting TRBD1. The CDR3 nucleotides read TGTGCCAGCAGCTCACAGGGGGTGAAGGACACTGAAGCTTTCTTT. Residues: CASSSQGVKDTEAFF.